What follows are 17 T cell receptor beta chains derived from one specimen sequenced in a study of persistence of HIV-infected CD4 T cells. An overlapping HIV-1 Gag peptide pool stimulated these cells at 0.95 to 1 ug/peptide/mL. CD40L/CD69 double-negative CD45RO-high memory CD4+ T cells were collected. This was the immunoSEQ version 4 assay in survey mode. Repertoires were generated with immunoSEQ multiplex PCR, while TCRdb's copy carries only in-frame clones and drops some. The data show tens of thousands of clones, 65% to 80% seen once. These TCRs' antigens remain unknown. Sequencing used CD4+ T cells sorted from PBMCs after approximately 19-hour stimulation, obtained from a patient who received antiretroviral therapy. The source is an adult man with HIV who was CMV-seropositive.

The V gene is TRBV19, the J gene TRBJ1-4; D gene unclear. Trimming left V 7 bases short and J 0 bases short, with 15 bases between. CDR3 length: 16 residues. Germline V CDR1 and CDR2: LNHDA, SQIVND (reference sequence). CDR3 in amino acids: CASTQRLLATNEKLFF. CDR3 bases: TGTGCCAGTACGCAAAGACTACTTGCAACTAATGAAAAACTGTTTTTT.

The rearrangement joins TRBV3-1 (or the pseudogene TRBV3-2) to TRBJ2-2; TRBD1 matches 7 bases. Trimming cost V 0 bases and J 4 bases; bases outside gene matches: 5. The germline CDR1 and CDR2 sequences are LGHDT and YNNKEL (reference sequence). The CDR3 length is 16 residues. Written as DNA, the CDR3 is TGTGCCAGCAGCCAAGAAAGGGGGCTCGGCACCGGGGAGCTGTTTTTT. Translation: CASSQERGLGTGELFF.

V usage is TRBV19 and J usage is TRBJ1-2, with unresolved D. Germline values: CDR1 LNHDA, CDR2 SQIVND (reference sequence). There are 15 residues in the CDR3. V lost 0 bases to trimming and J lost 1 base, with 9 bases between them. The CDR3 DNA is TGTGCCAGTAGTATAGACTCCCGACGTAACTATGGCTACACCTTC. Translated: CASSIDSRRNYGYTF.

This chain joins TRBV9 and TRBJ1-6; D gene ambiguous. CDR1 and CDR2 (germline): SGDLS, YYNGEE. Trimming cost V 5 bases and J 4 bases, with 4 bases left between them. The CDR3 loop spans 12 amino acids. The CDR3 DNA reads TGTGCCAGCAGTGGGTATAATTCACCCCTCCACTTT. Protein product: CASSGYNSPLHF. Full variable domain (rest looked up from reference TRBV9 and TRBJ1-6): DSGVTQTPKHLITATGQRVTLRCSPRSGDLSVYWYQQSLDQGLQFLIQYYNGEERAKGNILERFSAQQFPDLHSELNLSSLELGDSALYFCASSGYNSPLHFGNGTRLTVT.

This clone was observed a few times. The chain links TRBV28 to TRBJ1-3; D is unresolved. Germline values: CDR1 MDHEN, CDR2 SYDVKM. Trimming left V 7 bases short and J 0 bases short, with 25 bases between. The CDR3 has 19 residues. The CDR3 reads CASNPRRTAILFSGNTIYF. Written as DNA, the CDR3 is TGTGCCAGCAACCCTAGAAGGACGGCAATCCTTTTCTCTGGAAACACCATATATTTT.

This clone was seen a few times. The chain carries TRBV14 and TRBJ2-2, with TRBD2 matching 13 bases. This CDR3 is built from 16 residues. V shed 2 bases and J 7 bases; nucleotides not matched to a gene: 4. CDR1 is SGHDN, CDR2 FVKESK, per germline. The CDR3: CASSQPGLAGVGELFF. The DNA of the CDR3 is TGTGCCAGCAGCCAACCTGGACTAGCGGGGGTCGGGGAGCTGTTTTTT.

The chain is built from TRBV3-1 (or the pseudogene TRBV3-2) and TRBJ2-2; D might be TRBD1 (5 bases). The CDR3 spans 16 residues. The V end was cut by 7 bases, the J end by 6 bases, with 21 bases between. CDR1 and CDR2 from the germline V gene are LGHDT and YNNKEL (reference sequence). CDR3 nucleotide sequence: TGTGCCAGCACTCCTCAGGGTCCCTTTTGGTCCGGGGAGCTGTTTTTT. Protein product: CASTPQGPFWSGELFF.

This clone was seen more than once but under ten times. The J gene is TRBJ1-5, the V gene TRBV7-9, with a possible D match to TRBD1 (6 bases). Per germline, CDR1 SEHNR and CDR2 FQNEAQ (reference sequence). Trimming pared 1 base from V and 9 bases from J, leaving 13 bases between. The CDR3 is 14 amino acids. CDR3 nucleotide sequence: TGTGCCAGCAGCTTAGAAGGGGGGTTAGGGCCCCAGCATTTT. Translation: CASSLEGGLGPQHF. The complete variable domain, with remaining parts taken from reference TRBV7-9 and TRBJ1-5, reads DTGVSQNPRHKITKRGQNVTFRCDPISEHNRLYWYRQTLGQGPEFLTYFQNEAQLEKSRLLSDRFSAERPKGSFSTLEIQRTEQGDSAMYLCASSLEGGLGPQHFGDGTRLSIL.

The genes are TRBV13 and TRBJ1-4; maybe TRBD1 (5 bases). Germline V gene data show CDR1 as PRHDT and CDR2 as FYEKMQ (reference sequence). Trimming took 0 bases from V and 7 from J, leaving 9 bases between them. CDR3 length: 14 residues. The CDR3, as DNA: TGTGCCAGCAGCTTAGGTGGGGCGGGTGAAAAACTGTTTTTT. Protein product: CASSLGGAGEKLFF.

The CDR3 sequence: CASSPRDSEKLFF. The DNA for the CDR3 is TGCGCCAGCAGCCCCCGGGACAGCGAAAAACTGTTTTTT. The gene calls are TRBV5-1 and TRBJ1-4; 7 bases match TRBD1. CDR1 SGHRS and CDR2 YFSETQ come from the germline V gene. The CDR3 is 13 amino acids. Trimming took 4 bases from V and 8 from J; bases not matched to a gene: 5.

The gene calls are TRBV9 and TRBJ2-1; D is undetermined. Germline loops: CDR1 SGDLS, CDR2 YYNGEE. Trimming shortened V by 4 bases and J by 5 bases, and 10 bases separated the two germline ends. There are 13 residues in the CDR3. CDR3 in DNA: TGTGCCAGCAGCATGACCCCCAACAATGAGCAGTTCTTC. Protein sequence: CASSMTPNNEQFF.

This chain joins TRBV5-1 and TRBJ1-2; 7 nucleotides match TRBD1. J lost 0 bases, V lost 3 bases, and 8 bases had no gene match. This CDR3 is 16 amino acids long. Germline lookup yields CDR1 SGHRS and CDR2 YFSETQ. The CDR3 nucleotides are TGCGCCAGCAGCTCCCAGGGGACAGCTTCTAACTATGGCTACACCTTC. Encoded protein: CASSSQGTASNYGYTF.

This sequence joins TRBV5-5 and TRBJ2-7; D not resolved. The CDR3 consists of 13 residues. V lost 2 bases and J lost 1, with 7 bases in between. Germline V CDR1 and CDR2: SGHKS, YYEKEE (reference sequence). The DNA for the CDR3 is TGTGCCAGCAGCTTCGACCGGTCCTACGAGCAGTACTTC. Amino acid sequence: CASSFDRSYEQYF.

The V and J genes are TRBV7-9 and TRBJ2-3; no reliable D call. V dropped 2 bases and J dropped 3 bases, with 15 bases sitting between them. Germline CDR1 is SEHNR and CDR2 is FQNEAQ (reference sequence). This CDR3 has 16 residues. The CDR3 loop reads CASSLTTGRKTDTQYF. In DNA form, the CDR3 reads TGTGCCAGCAGCTTAACTACTGGGCGGAAGACAGATACGCAGTATTTT.

The chain employs TRBV2 and TRBJ1-5, with D perhaps TRBD1 (5 bases). Germline V gives CDR1 SNHLY, CDR2 FYNNEI. V gave up 7 bases and J gave up 5 bases, with 15 bases separating them. The CDR3 is made up of 14 amino acids. CDR3 in DNA: TGTGCCAGCACATTCGGGGCCGGTGATCAGCCCCAGCATTTT. This codes for CASTFGAGDQPQHF.

This clone was recorded only once. The chain couples TRBV2 to TRBJ1-5; a possible D gene is TRBD1 (6 bases). This CDR3 region has 20 residues. CDR1 and CDR2 from the germline V gene are SNHLY and FYNNEI. V lost 3 bases and J lost 3, with 27 bases in between. The CDR3 loop reads CASSERFQGSIPGLNQPQHF. For the CDR3, the DNA is TGTGCCAGCAGTGAGCGTTTTCAGGGGTCAATTCCGGGCCTCAATCAGCCCCAGCATTTT.

CDR3 sequence: CASSLGLAGSTQYF. DNA of the CDR3: TGCGCCAGCAGCTTGGGACTAGCGGGGTCTACGCAGTATTTT. The chain joins TRBV5-1 to TRBJ2-3; TRBD2 aligns across 11 bases. This CDR3 has 14 amino acids. The germline CDR1 and CDR2 sequences are SGHRS and YFSETQ. The ends lost 0 bases at V and 8 bases at J; junction bases unmatched: 2.